A single sample is the source of the 20 T cell receptor beta chains below, sequenced in a study of cytomegalovirus exposure and HLA in healthy donors. PCR used 60 Vbeta primers and 13 Jbeta primers. Generated by immunoSEQ multiplex PCR, the TCRdb table keeps only in-frame clones and is missing some. The sample carries some 120,000 clones, about 80% recorded once. The sample taken for sequencing was PBMCs. These receptors all come from a woman aged 40 to 50 in good health and CMV-seropositive.

The chain is built from TRBV19 and TRBJ1-2; no clear D. The germline gives CDR1 LNHDA, CDR2 SQIVND (reference sequence). V lost 6 bases, J lost 5 bases, and 7 bases lay in between. This CDR3 is 11 amino acids long. The CDR3 sequence is CASSESYGYTF. CDR3 in DNA: TGTGCCAGTAGCGAGAGTTATGGCTACACCTTC.

The J gene is TRBJ1-1, the V gene TRBV7-2, with 7 bases fitting TRBD1. The CDR3 contains 14 residues. The germline gives CDR1 SGHTA, CDR2 FQGNSA. With V trimmed by 5 bases and J by 6 bases, 9 bases remained unmatched. CDR3 amino acids: CASSLHRGVAEAFF. CDR3 sequence (DNA): TGTGCCAGCAGCCTACACAGGGGAGTGGCTGAAGCTTTCTTT. The entire variable domain, with the rest obtained from reference TRBV7-2 and TRBJ1-1, is as follows: GAGVSQSPSNKVTEKGKDVELRCDPISGHTALYWYRQSLGQGLEFLIYFQGNSAPDKSGLPSDRFSAERTGGSVSTLTIQRTQQEDSAVYLCASSLHRGVAEAFFGQGTRLTVV.

This clone showed up just a few times. The gene calls are TRBV7-8 and TRBJ1-2; D gene uncertain. The V and J ends lost 1 base and 7 bases respectively, with 7 bases between them. The length of the CDR3 is 12 residues. CDR1 is SGHVS, CDR2 FQNEAQ, per germline. The chain's CDR3 is CASSLVEGGYTF. The CDR3 nucleotides read TGTGCCAGCAGCTTAGTGGAGGGTGGCTACACCTTC.

In DNA, the CDR3 is TGCGCCAGCAGCTTAGCCCTACAGGGTATGTATCAGCCCCAGCATTTT. Its translation is CASSLALQGMYQPQHF. The chain has TRBV5-1 and TRBJ1-5; a weak D match, TRBD1 (6 bases). The CDR3 contains 16 residues. Trimming cost V 2 bases and J 5 bases, with 17 bases left between them. Germline V gene sequence: CDR1 SGHRS, CDR2 YFSETQ. The variable domain in full, completed from reference TRBV5-1 and TRBJ1-5, reads KAGVTQTPRYLIKTRGQQVTLSCSPISGHRSVSWYQQTPGQGLQFLFEYFSETQRNKGNFPGRFSGRQFSNSRSEMNVSTLELGDSALYLCASSLALQGMYQPQHFGDGTRLSIL.

The chain has TRBV13 and TRBJ2-5; 13 nucleotides match TRBD2. The CDR3 is 16 residues long. V trimming: 5 bases; J trimming: 12 bases; junction bases outside the gene matches: 15. The germline V gene encodes CDR1 PRHDT and CDR2 FYEKMQ (reference sequence). The CDR3 region is CASSPTTTGLAGVKYF. The CDR3 nucleotides are TGTGCCAGCAGCCCCACCACAACCGGACTAGCGGGGGTCAAGTACTTC.

In its sample, this clone was seen a few times. The V gene is TRBV6-5, the J gene TRBJ1-4; possible D gene TRBD1, 6 bases. The V end was cut by 0 bases, the J end by 5 bases, with 10 bases between. The CDR3 length is 15 residues. Germline-derived CDR1 and CDR2 are MNHEY and SVGAGI. The CDR3 protein is CASSYSGGRNEKLFF. CDR3 in DNA: TGTGCCAGCAGTTACTCGGGGGGGCGAAATGAAAAACTGTTTTTT.

The chain uses TRBV6-1 and TRBJ2-5; D gene uncertain. Germline CDR1 is MNHNS and CDR2 is SASEGT. V gave up 2 bases and J gave up 7 bases, with 11 bases separating them. The CDR3 has 13 residues. The CDR3 coding sequence is TGTGCCAGCAGTGAACCCCTGGCTAGGACCCAGTACTTC. Translated: CASSEPLARTQYF.

In this sample, this clone turned up a few times. CDR3 region: CASTRGVEAFF. CDR3 DNA sequence: TGTGCCAGCACCCGTGGAGTTGAAGCTTTCTTT. The chain employs TRBV6-5 and TRBJ1-1, with D unclear. Germline CDR1 is MNHEY and CDR2 is SVGAGI. The V end was cut by 7 bases, the J end by 7 bases, with 10 bases between. This CDR3 region has 11 residues.

The V call is TRBV5-4, the J call TRBJ2-7; 11 positions agree with TRBD2. J gave up 3 bases and V 2 bases, and 7 bases lay outside the gene matches. The CDR3 extends over 16 amino acids. The germline CDR1 and CDR2 sequences are SGHNT and YYREEE (reference sequence). The CDR3 is CASSLGSSGGIYEQYF. CDR3 sequence (DNA): TGTGCCAGCAGCTTAGGCTCTAGCGGGGGGATCTACGAGCAGTACTTC.

The J gene is TRBJ1-1, the V gene TRBV18; 8 bases are shared with TRBD1. This CDR3 spans 15 amino acids. The germline V gene has CDR1 KGHSH and CDR2 LQKENI. With 2 bases clipped from V and 2 bases from J, the junction kept 4 bases outside the gene matches. CDR3 coding DNA: TGTGCCAGCTCACCAGGACAGGGAGCCAACACTGAAGCTTTCTTT. This encodes CASSPGQGANTEAFF.

J is TRBJ1-3 and V is TRBV10-3; D not resolved. From germline, CDR1 is ENHRY and CDR2 SYGVKD. Trimming took 4 bases from V and 0 from J, leaving 7 bases between them. The CDR3 sequence is 14 residues long. The DNA of the CDR3 is TGTGCCATCAGTGGAGAGTCCTCTGGAAACACCATATATTTT. Translation gives CAISGESSGNTIYF.

The genes are TRBV9 and TRBJ2-1; D is possibly TRBD1 (6 bases). V gave up 2 bases and J gave up 10 bases, with 10 bases separating them. The germline CDR1 and CDR2 sequences are SGDLS and YYNGEE. The CDR3 length is 12 residues. The CDR3 reads CASSVRGTEQFF. CDR3 DNA sequence: TGTGCCAGCAGCGTTAGAGGGACAGAGCAGTTCTTC.

V gene TRBV30 combines with J gene TRBJ2-1, with 12 bases aligning to TRBD2. V gave up 2 bases and J gave up 8 bases; unmatched junction bases: 7. Germline V gives CDR1 GTSNPN, CDR2 SVGIG (reference sequence). The CDR3 length is 15 residues. The CDR3 protein is CAWSLAGGPLYEQFF. CDR3 nucleotides: TGTGCCTGGAGTCTAGCGGGGGGGCCACTCTATGAGCAGTTCTTC.

The V and J genes are TRBV19 and TRBJ1-1; TRBD1 might be the D (5 bases). The V end lost 3 bases, the J end lost 1 base, and 18 bases lay between the germline ends. CDR1 and CDR2 (germline): LNHDA, SQIVND (reference sequence). This CDR3 comprises 17 residues. The CDR3 nucleotides are TGTGCCAGTAGTATCATAAGTGGGGGGTTCAGGAACACTGAAGCTTTCTTT. It yields the protein CASSIISGGFRNTEAFF.

This clone appeared a few times. The gene calls are TRBV7-8 and TRBJ2-7; 8 nucleotides align to TRBD1. After removal of 3 bases from V and 4 bases from J, the junction contained 20 bases not matched to a gene. CDR1 is SGHVS, CDR2 FQNEAQ, per germline. This CDR3 spans 19 amino acids. As DNA, the CDR3 is TGTGCCAGCAGCTTTGACGACGCCTTCCCGGGACAGGTCAGTTACGAGCAGTACTTC. This gives the protein CASSFDDAFPGQVSYEQYF.

This clone was counted a few times. The chain uses TRBV19 and TRBJ1-5; D unresolved. CDR1 and CDR2 (germline): LNHDA, SQIVND (reference sequence). This CDR3 comprises 15 residues. The V gene lost 4 bases and the J gene lost 0 bases, with 10 bases spanning the gap. The CDR3, as DNA: TGTGCCAGTAGTACTGAAGGAGGTAGCAATCAGCCCCAGCATTTT. This gives the protein CASSTEGGSNQPQHF.

The chain links TRBV2 to TRBJ1-5; 8 bases are shared with TRBD1. This CDR3 comprises 14 residues. Germline CDR1 reads SNHLY; CDR2 reads FYNNEI. With 6 bases clipped from V and 0 bases from J, the junction kept 1 base outside the gene matches. CDR3 sequence reads: CASRQGVSNQPQHF. The CDR3 DNA reads TGTGCCAGCAGACAGGGGGTTAGCAATCAGCCCCAGCATTTT.

The chain employs TRBV7-6 and TRBJ2-5, with TRBD2 identical over 10 bases. The CDR3 loop spans 16 amino acids. Germline lookup yields CDR1 SGHVS and CDR2 FNYEAQ. The junction had 6 bases not matched to a gene; V was cut back by 1 base and J by 4 bases. The CDR3 DNA follows: TGTGCCAGCAGCTTAGAGGGAGCGGGGGGGGGAGAGACCCAGTACTTC. Translated: CASSLEGAGGGETQYF.

The genes are TRBV18 and TRBJ2-7; 10 positions match TRBD1. V lost 0 bases to trimming and J lost 3 bases; unmatched junction nucleotides: 2. This CDR3 is built from 15 residues. Looked up from germline, CDR1 is KGHSH and CDR2 is LQKENI. The CDR3 DNA sequence: TGTGCCAGCTCACCACCTGGGACAGGGGACTACGAGCAGTACTTC. It is translated as CASSPPGTGDYEQYF.

The chain joins TRBV11-2 to TRBJ2-7, with D maybe TRBD1 (5 bases). V lost 8 bases and J 5 bases, leaving 16 bases between the germline ends. Germline V CDR1 and CDR2: SGHAT, FQNNGV. The CDR3 length is 13 residues. CDR3 loop: CASRTTGRHEQYF. CDR3 nucleotide sequence: TGTGCCAGCCGAACAACAGGTCGACACGAGCAGTACTTC.